What follows describes a single TCR beta chain. What it binds is unknown. The data derive from a study of T cell responses to AZD1222 COVID-19 vaccine. The method was immunoSEQ multiplex PCR; TCRdb's version includes in-frame clones alone and lacks a portion of them. The sample contains 70,000 to 80,000 clones, 86% of which appear only once. This CDR3 is 13 amino acids long. V was trimmed by 5 bases and J by 2 bases, leaving 10 bases between them. Per germline, CDR1 SGHRS and CDR2 YFSETQ. Whole-study findings and limits: The study found vaccine-associated CD4 TCRs spanning spike, dominant at 160-218 and 743-854. Per reports, nearly half of all spike-specific TCRs target regions that are unmutated in variants. The donor cohort was predominantly white British with a female majority, and clonal diversity may have been underestimated. Of the AZD1222 recipients, only six were seropositive at baseline.

The chain combines TRBV5-1 with TRBJ1-1; D is perhaps TRBD1 (6 bases). The sequence was collected from an adult in good health. Sequencing used peripheral blood, obtained on day 0 of AZD1222 vaccination. The DNA of the CDR3 is TGCGCCAGCAGGGCGACAGGCAACACTGAAGCTTTCTTT. Its protein product is CASRATGNTEAFF.